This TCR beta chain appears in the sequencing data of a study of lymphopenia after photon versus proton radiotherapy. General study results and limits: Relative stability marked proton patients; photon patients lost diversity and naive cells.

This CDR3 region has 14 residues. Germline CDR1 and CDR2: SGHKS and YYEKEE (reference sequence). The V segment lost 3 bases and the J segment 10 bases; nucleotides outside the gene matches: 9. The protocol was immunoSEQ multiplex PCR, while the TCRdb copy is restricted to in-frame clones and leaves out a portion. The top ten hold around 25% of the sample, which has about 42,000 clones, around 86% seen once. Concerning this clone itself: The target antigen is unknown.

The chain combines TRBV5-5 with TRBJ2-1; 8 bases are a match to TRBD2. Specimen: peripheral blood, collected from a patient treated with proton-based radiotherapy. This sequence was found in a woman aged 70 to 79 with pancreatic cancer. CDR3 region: CASSWMVAGNEQFF. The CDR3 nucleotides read TGTGCCAGCAGCTGGATGGTAGCGGGAAACGAGCAGTTCTTC.